This T cell receptor beta chain was recorded in a study of vaccination and CD4 T cells after COVID-19 (dated by TCRdb to 2021 to 2024). As for the study more broadly: SARS-CoV-2 positivity had been established in the convalescent patients by nasal swab PCR, and mild disease was recorded in several of these patients and severe disease in one. The convalescent cohort comprised six males and four females, including two Hispanic individuals, seven Caucasians, two Asians and one multiracial person. Two doses of either the Pfizer-BioNTech BNT162b2 vaccine (n=8) or the Moderna mRNA-1273 vaccine (n=2) were administered to participants. Post-COVID blood samples were collected from convalescent patients a median of around 96 days after diagnosis, with a range of roughly 35 to 180 days. Post-vaccine blood samples were obtained a median of about 72 days after the second vaccine dose, with a range of roughly 12 to 250 days. For three convalescent patients, samples were collected at an early post-vaccination timepoint (day 14) as well as at a late post-vaccination timepoint (days 161 to 241). Culture stimuli were overlapping spike peptide pools from SARS-CoV-2 and from the common cold coronaviruses HCoV-NL63, HCoV-OC43 and HCoV-229E. As controls, cultures received a CEFX viral epitope pool (the positive control), an HIV-1 Nef peptide pool (the negative control), or no peptide at all. In nine to eleven COVID-19 convalescent patients and a handful of infection-naive healthy vaccine recipients, researchers compared the spike-specific CD4+ TCR repertoire from before mRNA vaccination with the repertoire from after. The study at large found these results: Among the post-vaccine SARS-CoV-2-reactive clones in convalescent patients, a median about 89% showed up only after vaccination, which suggests vaccine-specific priming. An increase in the median number of SARS-CoV-2-reactive clonotypes from 21 after infection to 38 after vaccination was observed, but the change was not found to be significant. Relatively few convalescent patients were included in the study, and early timepoints after natural infection were not analyzed. Of the vaccine-specific clones found in convalescent patients, nearly all (304 of 307) were mono-reactive for SARS-CoV-2 spike instead of being cross-reactive with common cold coronaviruses.

Receptor amplification or capture employed PCR. DNA from cultured CD4+ T cells underwent TCR sequencing with the Oncomine TCR Beta short-read assay at the Johns Hopkins FTIC core. Genomic DNA was extracted from the cultured CD4+ T cells with the QIAamp micro DNA kit. The Oncomine TCR Beta libraries from cultured CD4+ T cells were pooled using unique dual indexes and then sequenced on an Illumina iSeq 100. The original methods were these. Non-productive sequences were filtered out, and CDR3s that did not start with C, did not end with F or W, or were shorter than 7 amino acids were discarded. Antigen-specific clonotypes were identified using the MANAFEST web application through comparison of peptide-stimulated wells with reference and other culture wells. For a clone to be called positive, the clone needed an FDR below 0.05, an odds ratio above 5, and a productive frequency above 0.1% in at least two of three replicate wells. A clonotype was classed as cross-reactive if the clonotype showed significant expansion both in SARS-CoV-2 spike wells and in at least one common cold coronavirus spike condition. CDR3 homology was assessed with Levenshtein distances (stringdist) and unrooted phylogenetic trees (ape) in R version 3.6.1. Using fastp at Q25 and MiXCR, TCRdb reprocessed the public reads and kept productive beta chains. One record per CDR3 amino acid sequence lists the most common genes and DNA. The V and J calls follow TCRdb's processing rather than the paper's. This sample has about 22,000 distinct CDR3 sequences in its table, and approximately 38% of those were observed once. The leading ten clones occupy roughly 30% of the sample.

This specimen's time point label, per the study, means: late sampling 161 to 241 days after vaccination in a few convalescent patients. This sample's treatment or condition label indicates: approximately nine-day PBMC culture with coronavirus spike peptide pools or control peptides (ViraFEST assay). The ViraFEST assay, used in the study, expanded antigen-specific T cells with peptide pools and then identified the expanded clonotypes through TCR sequencing. The positive SARS-CoV-2 PCR tests of the convalescent patients were dated from March to December 2020, before the Alpha, Beta and Delta variants emerged in the United States. More than 1.5 million PBMCs per well were cultured in IMDM with approximately 4.9% human AB serum and roughly 9.3 IU/ml IL-2, plus 10 ug/ml peptide pools. On days 3 and 7, half of the culture medium was replaced with fresh IL-2-containing medium. Once the cells had been in culture for over 9 days, the EasySep CD4+ T cell isolation kit was used to isolate CD4+ T cells by negative selection. PBMCs were separated from whole blood using Ficoll-Paque Plus gradient centrifugation and then either used fresh or cryopreserved at -140C. Triplicate wells were generally used for each culture condition.

Here V drops 2 bases and J drops 2 bases, and the junction holds 17 bases not matched to any gene. The CDR3 spans 19 residues, from the cysteine through the phenylalanine. Only the CDR3 part of the read is kept: 57 bases, read in frame from the first base. The germline V gene provides CDR1 MNHEY and CDR2 SVGEGT. On this clonotype itself: Its antigen remains undetermined. Per-base qualities were not stored, and no clone one base away is much larger.

The sequence links TRBV6-2 or TRBV6-3 to TRBJ2-5; the central 7 bases match TRBD2. This receptor was obtained from a human donor who had recovered from COVID-19. Specimen: CD4+ T cells from blood, cultured in vitro, collected about 7 months after SARS-CoV-2 vaccination. The bases are TGTGCCAGCAGTTACCCGATACCTCTACTAGCGCCGGGACAAGAGACCCAGTACTTC. Translated, this is CASSYPIPLLAPGQETQYF.